This record looks at one T cell receptor (beta chain) sequence and its context. TCRdb keeps only in-frame clones here, not all; method: immunoSEQ multiplex PCR. The sample records about 480,000 clones, nearly 90% being singletons. The sample belongs to a study of blood T cell repertoires in COVID-19. CDR3 length: 13 amino acids. The junction had 5 bases not matched to a gene; V was cut back by 6 bases and J by 6 bases. Germline-derived CDR1 and CDR2 are MNHEY and SVGAGI. Sequenced sample: peripheral blood. The V call is TRBV6-5, the J call TRBJ2-5; 9 nucleotides match TRBD1. The sequence came from a man between 18 and 35 years old with COVID-19, enrolled during active disease. DNA for the CDR3: TGTGCCAGCAGGTCACAGGGGGCGCAGACCCAGTACTTC. Protein: CASRSQGAQTQYF.